These 19 T cell receptor beta chains were all obtained from the same sample, sequenced in a study of T cell responses to AZD1222 COVID-19 vaccine. Clones were sequenced by immunoSEQ multiplex PCR, and TCRdb holds only the in-frame ones, with some missing. The top ten clones hold about 4% of a sample with around 110,000 clones, approximately 83% of them seen once. The specimen was peripheral blood, collected on day 0 of MenACWY control vaccination. These receptors all stem from an adult in good health.

The chain has TRBV28 and TRBJ2-4; perhaps TRBD1 as D (6 bases). Trimming removed 5 bases at V and 3 bases at J, with 14 bases between. Germline loops: CDR1 MDHEN, CDR2 SYDVKM. The CDR3 covers 15 residues. The CDR3 DNA reads as TGTGCCAGCAGTGAAACAGGGTTAGGCAAAAACATTCAGTACTTC. It encodes CASSETGLGKNIQYF.

The chain recombines TRBV5-1 with TRBJ1-2; TRBD1 matches 7 bases. From germline, CDR1 is SGHRS and CDR2 YFSETQ. CDR3 length equals 14 residues. The ends lost 5 bases at V and 6 bases at J; junction bases unmatched: 10. The CDR3 region has the DNA TGCGCCAGCAGTTTGCGACAGGGAGCTGATGGCTACACCTTC. It is translated as CASSLRQGADGYTF.

This rearrangement joins TRBV9 to TRBJ1-2, with D uncertain. The CDR3 sequence is 15 residues long. Between the trimmed V and J ends, which lost 0 bases and 0 bases, there was a span of 9 bases. Germline V gives CDR1 SGDLS, CDR2 YYNGEE. As DNA, the CDR3 is TGTGCCAGCAGCGTAGCTTCCGGGACTAACTATGGCTACACCTTC. Translation: CASSVASGTNYGYTF.

This clone was seen only a few times. The V call is TRBV9, the J call TRBJ1-1; D unresolved. The CDR3 is 15 residues long. Per the germline V gene, CDR1 is SGDLS and CDR2 is YYNGEE. V was cut by 1 base and J by 0 bases, with 10 bases left in between. Here the CDR3 DNA reads TGTGCCAGCAGCGTATCCCCCGCCATGAACACTGAAGCTTTCTTT. It yields the protein CASSVSPAMNTEAFF.

The chain combines TRBV6-5 with TRBJ1-5, with D possibly being TRBD1 (6 bases). Germline V lookup: CDR1 MNHEY, CDR2 SVGAGI. V was pared by 4 bases and J by 2 bases, with 12 bases between. This CDR3 comprises 15 residues. The CDR3 here is CASSSPGGGNQPQHF. CDR3 in DNA: TGTGCCAGCAGTTCACCCGGGGGCGGCAATCAGCCCCAGCATTTT.

The chain has TRBV16 and TRBJ2-6; TRBD1 agrees at 12 bases. Germline V gene sequence: CDR1 KGHSY, CDR2 FQNENV. With 2 bases clipped from V and 4 bases from J, the junction kept 6 bases outside the gene matches. The CDR3 totals 18 residues. CDR3 residues: CASSQQGQGARGANVLTF. The CDR3 DNA sequence: TGTGCCAGCAGCCAACAGGGACAGGGGGCAAGGGGGGCCAACGTCCTGACTTTC.

Here the CDR3 reads CASSPPTGGGNSPLHF. The CDR3 nucleotides are TGTGCCAGCTCACCACCGACAGGGGGGGGTAATTCACCCCTCCACTTT. This chain uses TRBV18 with TRBJ1-6, with 9 nucleotides matching TRBD1. Germline V gene sequence: CDR1 KGHSH, CDR2 LQKENI. This CDR3 is built from 16 residues. V was pared by 0 bases and J by 6 bases, with 3 bases of the junction left unmatched.

V is TRBV12-3 or TRBV12-4 and J is TRBJ1-2; D not certain. CDR3 length: 12 residues. The V end was cut by 5 bases, the J end by 8 bases, with 12 bases between. In DNA form, the CDR3 reads TGTGCCAGCAGTCTACAGCGAGGAGGCTACACCTTC. This codes for CASSLQRGGYTF.

The count of this clone is one. The chain uses TRBV5-1 and TRBJ1-2; D unclear. Germline V gene lookup returns CDR1 SGHRS and CDR2 YFSETQ. CDR3 size: 12 residues. V was trimmed by 3 bases and J by 0 bases, leaving 3 bases between them. The CDR3 spells CASSYSNYGYTF. The DNA of the CDR3 is TGCGCCAGCAGCTACTCTAACTATGGCTACACCTTC.

The chain combines TRBV27 with TRBJ1-4, with D maybe TRBD1 (6 bases). The germline V gene encodes CDR1 MNHEY and CDR2 SMNVEV (reference sequence). Trimming took off 3 bases at V and 6 bases at J, with 14 bases between the two ends. The CDR3 contains 15 residues. Here the CDR3 DNA reads TGTGCCAGCAGTTTCTGGGGGCCGAAGGATGAAAAACTGTTTTTT. This sequence encodes CASSFWGPKDEKLFF.

The V gene is TRBV6-5, the J gene TRBJ1-1; no clear D gene. The ends were cut back, 4 bases at V and 9 bases at J, with 15 bases in the middle. CDR1 is MNHEY, CDR2 SVGAGI, per germline. This CDR3 is 13 amino acids long. The CDR3 loop is CASSFDFPAQAFF. The DNA of the CDR3 is TGTGCCAGCAGTTTCGACTTTCCAGCCCAAGCTTTCTTT.

V gene TRBV12-3 or TRBV12-4 combines with J gene TRBJ1-1, with D unclear. Between the trimmed V and J ends, which lost 6 bases and 7 bases, there was a span of 15 bases. This CDR3 has 13 amino acids. In DNA, the CDR3 is TGTGCCAGCAGCTCCCGGGCGCAAGATGAAGCTTTCTTT. This encodes CASSSRAQDEAFF.

The rearrangement links TRBV7-9 to TRBJ2-7, with a tentative D call TRBD1 (6 bases). V was shortened by 3 bases and J by 3 bases, with 12 bases between the two germline ends. CDR1 and CDR2 from the germline V gene are SEHNR and FQNEAQ (reference sequence). This CDR3 is 14 amino acids long. The CDR3 spells CASSLGRGVYEQYF. In DNA form, the CDR3 reads TGTGCCAGCAGCTTGGGCAGGGGCGTCTACGAGCAGTACTTC. The full variable domain, in which reference TRBV7-9 and TRBJ2-7 provide the parts outside the CDR3, is DTGVSQNPRHKITKRGQNVTFRCDPISEHNRLYWYRQTLGQGPEFLTYFQNEAQLEKSRLLSDRFSAERPKGSFSTLEIQRTEQGDSAMYLCASSLGRGVYEQYFGPGTRLTVT.

The chain couples TRBV5-1 to TRBJ2-3; D uncertain. The CDR3 has 14 residues. The V and J ends lost 4 bases and 3 bases respectively, with 12 bases between them. Per the germline V gene, CDR1 is SGHRS and CDR2 is YFSETQ. The CDR3 DNA reads as TGCGCCAGCAGCCTCACGGTTGGTACAGATACGCAGTATTTT. Amino acids: CASSLTVGTDTQYF.

This clone was recorded only once. The chain couples TRBV4-1 to TRBJ2-5, with 8 nucleotides matching TRBD1. V gave up 0 bases and J gave up 4 bases; unmatched junction bases: 7. CDR1 is MGHRA, CDR2 YSYEKL, per germline. The CDR3 is made up of 16 amino acids. The CDR3 protein is CASSQEWPGGRETQYF. CDR3 in DNA: TGCGCCAGCAGCCAAGAGTGGCCAGGGGGCCGAGAGACCCAGTACTTC.

The genes are TRBV29-1 and TRBJ1-1, with D uncertain. The CDR3 length is 11 residues. CDR1 and CDR2 from the germline V gene are SQVTM and ANQGSEA. V lost 0 bases and J 7 bases, leaving 6 bases between the germline ends. The CDR3 loop reads CSVEEGGEAFF. CDR3 DNA: TGCAGCGTTGAAGAAGGAGGTGAAGCTTTCTTT.

The chain joins TRBV19 to TRBJ1-5; 7 bases align to TRBD1. The V gene end was trimmed by 6 bases and the J gene end by 1 base; junction bases not matched to a gene: 9. Germline V gives CDR1 LNHDA, CDR2 SQIVND (reference sequence). The CDR3 runs to 16 residues. DNA for the CDR3: TGTGCCAGTAGCACCGACAGGGTGGCAAGCAATCAGCCCCAGCATTTT. Protein product: CASSTDRVASNQPQHF.

This chain uses TRBV24-1 with TRBJ2-1; 11 nucleotides align to TRBD1. Losses at the gene ends were 3 bases for V and 7 bases for J; bases not matched to a gene: 4. The V gene's germline CDR1 is KGHDR and CDR2 SFDVKD. The CDR3 consists of 15 residues. CDR3 residues: CATSDGGTGGNEQFF. DNA of the CDR3: TGTGCCACCAGTGATGGGGGGACAGGGGGAAATGAGCAGTTCTTC.

DNA for the CDR3: TGTGCCAGCAGCTTGAGGGGGCAGGTATACAATGAGCAGTTCTTC. Protein: CASSLRGQVYNEQFF. The chain links TRBV5-6 to TRBJ2-1; 7 bases fit TRBD1. V lost 1 base and J lost 4; bases outside the gene matches: 5. This CDR3 is built from 15 residues. From germline, CDR1 is SGHDT and CDR2 YYEEEE. Full variable domain (outside the CDR3, taken from reference TRBV5-6 and TRBJ2-1): DAGVTQSPTHLIKTRGQQVTLRCSPKSGHDTVSWYQQALGQGPQFIFQYYEEEERQRGNFPDRFSGHQFPNYSSELNVNALLLGDSALYLCASSLRGQVYNEQFFGPGTRLTVL.